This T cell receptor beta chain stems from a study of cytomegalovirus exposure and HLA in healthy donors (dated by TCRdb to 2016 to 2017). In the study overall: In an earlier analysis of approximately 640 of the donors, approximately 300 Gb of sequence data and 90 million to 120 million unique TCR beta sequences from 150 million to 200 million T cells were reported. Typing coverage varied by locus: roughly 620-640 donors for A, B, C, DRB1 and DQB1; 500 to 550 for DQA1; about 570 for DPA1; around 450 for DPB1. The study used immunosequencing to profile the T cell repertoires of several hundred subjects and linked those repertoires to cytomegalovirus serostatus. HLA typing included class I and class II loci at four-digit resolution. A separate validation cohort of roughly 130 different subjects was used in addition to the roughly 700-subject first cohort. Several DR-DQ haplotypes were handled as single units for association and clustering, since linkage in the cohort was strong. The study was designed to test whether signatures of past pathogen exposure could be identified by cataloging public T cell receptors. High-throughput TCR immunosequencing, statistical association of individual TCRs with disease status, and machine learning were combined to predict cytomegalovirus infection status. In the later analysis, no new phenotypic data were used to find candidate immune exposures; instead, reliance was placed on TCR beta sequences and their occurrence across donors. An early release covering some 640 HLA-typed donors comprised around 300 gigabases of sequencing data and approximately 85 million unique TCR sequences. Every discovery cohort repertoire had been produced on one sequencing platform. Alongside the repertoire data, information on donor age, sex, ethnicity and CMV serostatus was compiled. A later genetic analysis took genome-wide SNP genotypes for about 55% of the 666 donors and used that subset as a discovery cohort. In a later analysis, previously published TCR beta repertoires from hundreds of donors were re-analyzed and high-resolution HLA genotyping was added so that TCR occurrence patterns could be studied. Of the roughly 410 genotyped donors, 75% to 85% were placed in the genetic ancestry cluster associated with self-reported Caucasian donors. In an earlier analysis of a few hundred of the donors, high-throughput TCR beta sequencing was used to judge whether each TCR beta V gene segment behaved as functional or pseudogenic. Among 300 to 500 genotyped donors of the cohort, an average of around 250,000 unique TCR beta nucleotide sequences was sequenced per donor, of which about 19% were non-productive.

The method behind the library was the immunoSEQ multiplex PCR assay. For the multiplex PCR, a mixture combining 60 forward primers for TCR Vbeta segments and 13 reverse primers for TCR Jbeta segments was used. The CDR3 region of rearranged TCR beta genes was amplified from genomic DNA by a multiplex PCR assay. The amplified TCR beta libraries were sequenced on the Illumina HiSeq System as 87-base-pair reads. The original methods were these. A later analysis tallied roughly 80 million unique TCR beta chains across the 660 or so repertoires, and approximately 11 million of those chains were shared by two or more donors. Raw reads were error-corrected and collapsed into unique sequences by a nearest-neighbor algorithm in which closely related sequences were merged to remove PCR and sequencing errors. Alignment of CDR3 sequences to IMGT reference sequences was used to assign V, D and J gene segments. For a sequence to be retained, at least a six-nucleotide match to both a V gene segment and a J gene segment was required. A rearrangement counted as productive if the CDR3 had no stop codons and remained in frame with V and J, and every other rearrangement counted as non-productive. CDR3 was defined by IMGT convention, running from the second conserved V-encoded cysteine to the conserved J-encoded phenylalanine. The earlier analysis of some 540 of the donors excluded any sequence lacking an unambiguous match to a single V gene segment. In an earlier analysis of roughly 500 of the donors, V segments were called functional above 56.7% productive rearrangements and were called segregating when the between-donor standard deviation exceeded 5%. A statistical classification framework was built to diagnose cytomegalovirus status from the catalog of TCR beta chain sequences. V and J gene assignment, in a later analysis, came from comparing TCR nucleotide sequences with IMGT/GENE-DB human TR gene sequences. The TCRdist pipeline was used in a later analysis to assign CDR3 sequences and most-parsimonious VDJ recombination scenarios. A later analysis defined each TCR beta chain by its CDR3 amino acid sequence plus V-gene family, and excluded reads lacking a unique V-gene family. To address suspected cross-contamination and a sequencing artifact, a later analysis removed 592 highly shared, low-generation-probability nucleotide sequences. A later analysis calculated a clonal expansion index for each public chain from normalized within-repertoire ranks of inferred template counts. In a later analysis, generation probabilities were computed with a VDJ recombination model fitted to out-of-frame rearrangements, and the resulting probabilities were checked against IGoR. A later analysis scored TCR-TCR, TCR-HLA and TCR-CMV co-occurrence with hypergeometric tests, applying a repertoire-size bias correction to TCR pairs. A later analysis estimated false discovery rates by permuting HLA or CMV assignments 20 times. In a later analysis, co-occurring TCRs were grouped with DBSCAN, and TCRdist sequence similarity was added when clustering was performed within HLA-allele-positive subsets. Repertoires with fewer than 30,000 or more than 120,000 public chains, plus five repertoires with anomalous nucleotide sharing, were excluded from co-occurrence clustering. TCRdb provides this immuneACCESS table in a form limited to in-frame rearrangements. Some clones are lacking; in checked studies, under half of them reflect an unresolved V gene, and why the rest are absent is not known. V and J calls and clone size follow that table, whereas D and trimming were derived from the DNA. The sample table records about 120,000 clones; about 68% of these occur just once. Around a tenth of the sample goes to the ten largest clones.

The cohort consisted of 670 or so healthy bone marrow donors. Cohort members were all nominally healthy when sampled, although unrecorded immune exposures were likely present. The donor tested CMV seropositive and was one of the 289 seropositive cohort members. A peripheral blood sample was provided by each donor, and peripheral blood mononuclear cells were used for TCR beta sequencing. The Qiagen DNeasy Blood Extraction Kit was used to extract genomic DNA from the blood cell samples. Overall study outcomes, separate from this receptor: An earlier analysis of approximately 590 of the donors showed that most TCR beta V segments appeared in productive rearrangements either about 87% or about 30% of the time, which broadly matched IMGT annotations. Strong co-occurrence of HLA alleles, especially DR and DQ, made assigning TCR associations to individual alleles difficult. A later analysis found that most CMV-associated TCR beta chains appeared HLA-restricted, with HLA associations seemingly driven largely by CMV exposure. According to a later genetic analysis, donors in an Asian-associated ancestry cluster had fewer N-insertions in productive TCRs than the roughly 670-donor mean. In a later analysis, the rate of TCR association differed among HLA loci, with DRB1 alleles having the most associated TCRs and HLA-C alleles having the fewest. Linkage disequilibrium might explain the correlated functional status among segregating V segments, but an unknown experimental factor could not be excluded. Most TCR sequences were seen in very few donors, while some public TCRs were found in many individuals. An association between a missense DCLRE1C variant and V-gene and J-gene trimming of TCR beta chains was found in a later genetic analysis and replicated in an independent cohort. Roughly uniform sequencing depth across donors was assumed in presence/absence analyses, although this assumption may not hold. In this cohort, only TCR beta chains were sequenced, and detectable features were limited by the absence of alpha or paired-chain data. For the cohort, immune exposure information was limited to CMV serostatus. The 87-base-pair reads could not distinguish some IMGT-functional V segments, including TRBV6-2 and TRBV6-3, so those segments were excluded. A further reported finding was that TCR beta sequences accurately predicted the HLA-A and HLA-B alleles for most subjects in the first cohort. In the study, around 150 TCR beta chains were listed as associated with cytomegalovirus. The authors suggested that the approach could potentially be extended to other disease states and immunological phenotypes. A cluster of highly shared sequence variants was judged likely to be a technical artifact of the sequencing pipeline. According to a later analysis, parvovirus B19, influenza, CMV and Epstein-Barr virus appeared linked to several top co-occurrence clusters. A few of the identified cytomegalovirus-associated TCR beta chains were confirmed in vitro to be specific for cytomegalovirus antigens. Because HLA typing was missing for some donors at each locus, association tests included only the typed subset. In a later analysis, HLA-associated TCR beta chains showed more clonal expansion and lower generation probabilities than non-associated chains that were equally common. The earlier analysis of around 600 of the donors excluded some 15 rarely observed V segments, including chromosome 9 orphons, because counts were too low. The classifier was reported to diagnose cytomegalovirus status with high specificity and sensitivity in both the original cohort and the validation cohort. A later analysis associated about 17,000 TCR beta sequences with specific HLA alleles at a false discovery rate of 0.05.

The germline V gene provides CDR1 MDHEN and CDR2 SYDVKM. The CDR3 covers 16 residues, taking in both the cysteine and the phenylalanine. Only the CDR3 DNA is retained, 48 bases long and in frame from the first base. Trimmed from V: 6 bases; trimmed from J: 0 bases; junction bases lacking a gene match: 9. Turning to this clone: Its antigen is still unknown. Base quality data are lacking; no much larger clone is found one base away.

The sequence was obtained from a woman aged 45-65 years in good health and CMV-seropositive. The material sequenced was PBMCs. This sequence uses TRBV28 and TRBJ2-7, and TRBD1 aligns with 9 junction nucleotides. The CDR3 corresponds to CASRNTGGASSYEQYF. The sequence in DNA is TGTGCCAGCAGAAATACAGGGGGCGCGAGCTCCTACGAGCAGTACTTC.